This entry lists 19 T cell receptor beta chains sequenced from one sample in a study of blood T cell repertoires in COVID-19. Clones were read by immunoSEQ multiplex PCR, and TCRdb kept only the in-frame ones, dropping some. There are 150,000 to 250,000 clones in the sample; about 80% occur only once, and less than 8.5% lies in the top ten. The sample comprised PBMCs or T cells enriched from blood (not recorded which). The receptors originated from a man in his forties or fifties who had recovered from COVID-19.

This clone was observed a single time. The V call is TRBV21-1, the J call TRBJ1-2; the D segment call TRBD1 is taken from the table without a DNA check. TRBV21-1 represents a pseudogene. The CDR3 runs 15 residues. CDR3 sequence: CASSKALDRNYGYTF. The CDR3 coding sequence is TGTGCCAGCAGCAAAGCGCTGGACAGAAACTATGGCTACACCTTC.

This clone was detected only once. The chain couples TRBV14 to TRBJ1-2; tentatively, D is TRBD1 (6 bases). Trimming removed 4 bases from V and 4 bases from J, with 19 bases in between. Germline V CDR1 and CDR2: SGHDN, FVKESK. This CDR3 is 16 amino acids long. The CDR3 DNA reads as TGTGCCAGCAGCCGAAACGGACAGCTGGCGGGCTATGGCTACACCTTC. Translation: CASSRNGQLAGYGYTF.

The V call is TRBV9, the J call TRBJ1-5; tentative D call: TRBD1 (6 bases). The germline V gene encodes CDR1 SGDLS and CDR2 YYNGEE. The CDR3 is made up of 15 amino acids. The V gene lost 0 bases and the J gene lost 6 bases, with 13 bases spanning the gap. The DNA of the CDR3 is TGTGCCAGCAGCGTAGCTGGGAGGGGGAGTCAGCCCCAGCATTTT. This sequence encodes CASSVAGRGSQPQHF.

This clone was picked up one time. V gene TRBV29-1 combines with J gene TRBJ2-5, with 7 bases aligning to TRBD1. The CDR3 contains 15 residues. Germline V gene sequence: CDR1 SQVTM, CDR2 ANQGSEA. V lost 4 bases, J lost 5 bases, and 13 bases stayed unmatched. CDR3 sequence reads: CSVVTGESVGETQYF. Here the CDR3 DNA reads TGCAGCGTTGTTACAGGGGAGTCTGTAGGGGAGACCCAGTACTTC.

CDR3 nucleotide sequence: TGTGCCAGCAGCCCCCAGGGTAACAGCAATCAGCCCCAGCATTTT. Translation gives CASSPQGNSNQPQHF. The chain recombines TRBV3-1 (or the pseudogene TRBV3-2) with TRBJ1-5, with a weak D call TRBD1 (5 bases). The CDR3 covers 15 residues. Per germline, CDR1 LGHDT and CDR2 YNNKEL (reference sequence). The V and J ends lost 4 bases and 1 base respectively, with 11 bases between them.

About this clone itself: A read error may account for a junction end that differs from germline. The DNA for the CDR3 is TGTGCCAGCAGTGGGGCAGGCAACCAGCCCCAGCATTTT. Translation: CASSGAGNQPQHF. The V and J genes are TRBV2 and TRBJ1-5; D not certain. This CDR3 region has 13 residues. Germline V gene data show CDR1 as SNHLY and CDR2 as FYNNEI.

The rearrangement uses TRBV7-8 and TRBJ1-1, with TRBD1 matching 7 bases. The CDR3 contains 13 residues. J gave up 4 bases and V 3 bases, and 2 bases lay outside the gene matches. Germline V CDR1 and CDR2: SGHVS, FQNEAQ. The CDR3 nucleotides are TGTGCCAGCAGCTTCAACAGGGGCACTGAAGCTTTCTTT. Its protein is CASSFNRGTEAFF.

Comments on this clone: Germline is not matched at one junction end, which may reflect a read error. The chain links TRBV19 to TRBJ2-6; D perhaps matches TRBD1 (6 bases). CDR3 size: 15 residues. Germline V gene data show CDR1 as LNHDA and CDR2 as SQIVND (reference sequence). Written as DNA, the CDR3 is TGTGCCAGTAGTATAGATTGGAGGACAGCCAGCGTCCTGACTTTC. This sequence encodes CASSIDWRTASVLTF.

Only a few counts were recorded for this clone. The chain has TRBV7-3 and TRBJ2-7; 11 bases line up with TRBD1. V was clipped by 4 bases and J by 2 bases; unmatched bases: 4. The CDR3 covers 15 residues. The germline gives CDR1 SGHTA, CDR2 FQGTGA. CDR3 region: CASSSGTGGPYEQYF. In DNA, the CDR3 is TGTGCCAGCAGCTCCGGGACAGGGGGGCCCTACGAGCAGTACTTC.

This clone was seen ten or more times. The chain couples TRBV4-2 to TRBJ1-6; 7 bases are shared with TRBD1. V shed 6 bases, J shed 7 bases, and the junction held 6 bases outside the gene matches. CDR1 is LGHNA, CDR2 YNFKEQ, per germline. The CDR3 runs to 14 residues. In DNA, the CDR3 is TGTGCCAGCAGGCAGACAGGGAGAAATTCACCCCTCCACTTT. It codes for CASRQTGRNSPLHF.

The rearrangement links TRBV15 to TRBJ1-2; 7 bases are shared with TRBD1. V gave up 3 bases and J gave up 7 bases; unmatched junction bases: 11. The CDR3 length is 15 residues. Germline loops: CDR1 LNHNV, CDR2 YYDKDF (reference sequence). As DNA, the CDR3 is TGTGCCACCAGCAGTGGGTTGGGGACAGACCCTGGCTACACCTTC. Translation: CATSSGLGTDPGYTF.

This clone was observed a handful of times. The chain links TRBV25-1 to TRBJ2-7; perhaps TRBD1 as D (7 bases). V gave up 3 bases and J gave up 5 bases, with 20 bases separating them. This CDR3 comprises 16 residues. Germline CDR1 MGHDK, CDR2 SYGVNS. The CDR3 sequence is CASSERDSLWVHEQYF. The CDR3 DNA reads as TGTGCCAGCAGTGAGCGGGACAGCCTCTGGGTCCACGAGCAGTACTTC.

The rearrangement uses TRBV11-2 and TRBJ2-5, with TRBD1 matching 10 bases. V lost 5 bases, J lost 5 bases, and 5 bases stayed unmatched. The CDR3 totals 14 residues. Germline CDR1 and CDR2: SGHAT and FQNNGV. The CDR3 nucleotides are TGTGCCAGCAGCCGTGGGACAGGGGTTGAGACCCAGTACTTC. It codes for CASSRGTGVETQYF. The full variable domain, its missing parts supplied by reference TRBV11-2 and TRBJ2-5, is EAGVAQSPRYKIIEKRQSVAFWCNPISGHATLYWYQQILGQGPKLLIQFQNNGVVDDSQLPKDRFSAERLKGVDSTLKIQPAKLEDSAVYLCASSRGTGVETQYFGPGTRLLVL.

The J gene is TRBJ1-1, the V gene TRBV2; tentative D call: TRBD1 (6 bases). Per the germline V gene, CDR1 is SNHLY and CDR2 is FYNNEI. With 1 base removed from V and 5 bases from J, the gap between germline ends came to 11 bases. The CDR3 extends over 14 amino acids. The CDR3 region has the DNA TGTGCCAGCAGTGAAGGTATCAGGGGAACTGAAGCTTTCTTT. Amino acids: CASSEGIRGTEAFF. The variable domain in full, with the rest retrieved from reference TRBV2 and TRBJ1-1, is EPEVTQTPSHQVTQMGQEVILRCVPISNHLYFYWYRQILGQKVEFLVSFYNNEISEKSEIFDDQFSVERPDGSNFTLKIRSTKLEDSAMYFCASSEGIRGTEAFFGQGTRLTVV.

The chain combines TRBV4-3 with TRBJ2-3; TRBD1 matches 7 bases. CDR3 length: 16 residues. J gave up 4 bases and V 0 bases, and 7 bases lay outside the gene matches. CDR1 is LGHNA, CDR2 YSLEER, per germline. In nucleotides, the CDR3 is TGCGCCAGCAGCCAAGAAGACAGGGCGGGCGCAGATACGCAGTATTTT. This gives the protein CASSQEDRAGADTQYF.

The V and J genes are TRBV7-9 and TRBJ2-2; perhaps TRBD2 as D (6 bases). The CDR3 spans 14 residues. Germline CDR1 is SEHNR and CDR2 is FQNEAQ (reference sequence). The V end lost 5 bases, the J end lost 7 bases, and 14 bases lay between the germline ends. DNA for the CDR3: TGTGCCAGCAGCCGCGGGGCGATCAGCGGGGAGCTGTTTTTT. As protein: CASSRGAISGELFF.

The rearrangement joins TRBV5-5 to TRBJ1-2, with D perhaps matching TRBD1 (6 bases). V was pared by 5 bases and J by 4 bases, with 21 bases between. The CDR3 runs to 16 residues. Per germline, CDR1 SGHKS and CDR2 YYEKEE (reference sequence). CDR3 in DNA: TGTGCCAGCAGGCCCGGACAGTCCCCCTTAGTCTATGGCTACACCTTC. It specifies CASRPGQSPLVYGYTF.

The genes are TRBV19 and TRBJ1-5, with a possible D match to TRBD1 (6 bases). Trimming pared 3 bases from V and 6 bases from J, leaving 18 bases between. Germline V gene sequence: CDR1 LNHDA, CDR2 SQIVND (reference sequence). The CDR3 runs to 16 residues. The chain's CDR3 is CASSIPPRGSTQPQHF. DNA of the CDR3: TGTGCCAGTAGTATTCCCCCCAGGGGATCCACTCAGCCCCAGCATTTT.

The V call is TRBV27, the J call TRBJ2-3; TRBD2 agrees at 9 bases. V shed 5 bases, J shed 2 bases, and the junction held 8 bases outside the gene matches. The CDR3 extends over 16 amino acids. Per the germline V gene, CDR1 is MNHEY and CDR2 is SMNVEV (reference sequence). CDR3 nucleotide sequence: TGTGCCAGCAGTCCATATAGCGGGGGCATCACAGATACGCAGTATTTT. Protein product: CASSPYSGGITDTQYF.